This T cell receptor (beta chain) is from a study of blood T cells in healthy people across ages. Donation came from healthy Caucasian individuals in Russia who were aged about 6 to 100. Samples had at least 7 million PBMCs isolated from them. This CDR3 region has 14 residues. This clonotype was found a few times. Its antigen is undetermined. One junction end disagrees with the germline gene, perhaps due to a read error. Through a sample-barcoded 5' primer and a J-beta primer mix, a second PCR was run for roughly 6 to 11 cycles. Tags on each cDNA molecule came from a template-switch adaptor with 12 random nucleotides. Via MiXCR, TCRdb re-called the 5' RACE reads, giving one row per CDR3 protein. The sample yields about 1,500,000 distinct CDR3 sequences, 42% seen once. Overall study findings and caveats: Changes seen in expanded clonotypes were possibly confounded by donor CMV status left unknown.

The chain is built from TRBV12-3 or TRBV12-4 and TRBJ2-4; 9 positions agree with TRBD2. The specimen sequenced was blood. This TCR came from a young woman in good health. CDR3 sequence (DNA): TGTGCTAGCAGTCGCGGGGGGGCCCAAAACATTCAGTACTTC. This sequence encodes CASSRGGAQNIQYF.